Listed here is a single T cell receptor (beta chain). What it recognizes is unknown. The primer mix had 60 Vbeta and 13 Jbeta primers. Authors' analysis steps: Roughly 11 million of the roughly 80 million unique TCR beta chains counted in a later analysis were shared. The protocol was immunoSEQ multiplex PCR, while the TCRdb copy is restricted to in-frame clones and leaves out a portion. V and J calls and clone size are those listed in that table; D and trimming were worked out from the DNA. The table has more than 95,000 clones, 64% seen once; the top ten hold approximately 3%. This entry is derived from a study of cytomegalovirus exposure and HLA in healthy donors. On the study more broadly: A prior study identified approximately 110 million unique TCR beta sequences from roughly 180 million T cells. Findings of the study overall: Presence/absence analyses assumed roughly uniform sequencing depth across donors, which may not hold. TCR beta V- and J-gene trimming, according to a later analysis, was linked to a missense DCLRE1C variant.

The CDR3 length is 13 residues. Germline-derived CDR1 and CDR2 are MNHEY and SVGAGI. Trimming at V came to 5 bases and at J to 2 bases, leaving 3 bases not matched to a gene. The chain carries TRBV6-5 and TRBJ2-7; 7 nucleotides align to TRBD2. Specimen: PBMCs. This sequence was found in a man between 60 and 75 years old in good health and CMV-seronegative. The DNA of the CDR3 is TGTGCCAGCAGTACTAGCGAGACCTACGAGCAGTACTTC. Translating gives CASSTSETYEQYF.